This T cell receptor beta chain derives from a study of cytomegalovirus exposure and HLA in healthy donors. The overall study: Later, an analysis reported that the 110 or so validation repertoires had used the same platform as the 550 to 750 first-cohort repertoires.

This clone showed up just once. Its matching antigen is unknown. The study drew the donors from its approximately 110-subject validation cohort, separate from the 666-subject first cohort. Points from the study as a whole: Through in vitro validation, three CMV-associated chains were shown to be specific for CMV antigens.

Data came from immunoSEQ multiplex PCR; TCRdb stores just in-frame clones and leaves some out. Of around 70,000 clones in the sample, about 94% are singletons; the top ten hold about 1.4%. Germline loops: CDR1 SEHNR, CDR2 FQNEAQ (reference sequence). Between the trimmed V and J ends, which lost 10 bases and 3 bases, there was a span of 15 bases. The CDR3 covers 13 residues. Specimen: PBMCs. This clonotype originated in a man younger than 35 in good health and CMV-seropositive. This rearrangement joins TRBV7-9 to TRBJ1-1; D may be TRBD1 (6 bases). The CDR3 DNA follows: TGTGCCACAAATCAGGGGAGTGACACTGAAGCTTTCTTT. Encoded protein: CATNQGSDTEAFF.